This TCR beta chain was captured in a study of tumor-infiltrating lymphocytes in localized non-small cell lung cancer. Study-wide background: Patients included smokers and never-smokers with various histologies, some sampled after neoadjuvant chemotherapy.

CDR1 and CDR2 from the germline V gene are SQVTM and ANQGSEA. Trimming cost V 4 bases and J 2 bases; bases outside gene matches: 17. This CDR3 is built from 18 residues. On this clone: Its antigen is undetermined.

Sequencing used immunoSEQ multiplex PCR; TCRdb keeps in-frame clones, though not all of them. The table includes roughly 15,000 clones, roughly 70% detected once. General observations from the study: TCRbeta sequencing showed higher T cell infiltration in tumors than uninvolved lung. Different pieces of the same tissue went to different assays, confounding technical variation with intratumor heterogeneity.

This TCR was sampled from a human donor with non-small cell lung cancer. The specimen sequenced was lung tumor tissue. The chain has TRBV29-1 and TRBJ2-7, with 10 bases aligning to TRBD1. The DNA of the CDR3 is TGCAGCGTTGTTTTAGCCGGGACAGGGGTCGGGGTAACCTACGAGCAGTACTTC. Protein sequence: CSVVLAGTGVGVTYEQYF.